Presented here are 11 T cell receptor beta chains from one specimen sequenced in a study of CXCR3-negative and CXCR3-positive naive CD8 T cells. These TCRs' antigens remain unknown. Study-level findings and limits: In CXCR3-positive naive cells, the TRB CDR3s were more hydrophobic than in CXCR3-negative naive cells.

The libraries of TRB cDNA were constructed through 5' RACE using UMI labels. TCRdb reprocessed the 5' RACE reads and stores each CDR3 protein as one record, lacking DNA. The specimen's table records 75,000 to 100,000 distinct CDR3 sequences. Sequencing input: naive CXCR3+ CD8+ T cells from blood. Subset here: CD45RO-CCR7+CD27+CD95- naive CD8+ T cells expressing CXCR3 (TNR3+). All receptors derive from a human donor in good health. Some clones in this sample may be carry-over from other donors' samples.

This chain joins TRBV6-2 or TRBV6-3 and TRBJ2-5; TCRdb indicates TRBD1, and absent DNA this call remains unverified. Per germline, CDR1 MNHEY and CDR2 SVGEGT. The CDR3 is made up of 15 amino acids. CDR3 loop: CASSAATGVGETQYF.

The J gene is TRBJ1-1, the V gene TRBV5-1. This CDR3 comprises 15 residues. CDR1 and CDR2 (germline): SGHRS, YFSETQ. This CDR3 reads CASSSTVVLNAEAFF.

The CDR3 reads CASTPGGTYNEQFF. The J gene is TRBJ2-1, the V gene TRBV12-3 or TRBV12-4; with no DNA, the TCRdb D assignment of TRBD1 cannot be verified. This CDR3 region has 14 residues.

This chain connects TRBV7-9 to TRBJ2-1; TCRdb reports TRBD1, a call that lacks DNA to check it against. Looked up from germline, CDR1 is SEHNR and CDR2 is FQNEAQ (reference sequence). The CDR3 spans 16 residues. This CDR3 reads CASSPRWDRRYNEQFF.

This rearrangement joins TRBV7-6 to TRBJ2-7; the D gene TCRdb calls, TRBD2, cannot be checked with no DNA. The CDR3 is made up of 18 amino acids. CDR1 and CDR2 from the germline V gene are SGHVS and FNYEAQ. CDR3 loop: CASSAVPGLAGGTYEQYF.

The chain recombines TRBV29-1 with TRBJ2-1; TCRdb indicates TRBD1, and absent DNA this call remains unverified. The CDR3 runs to 13 residues. Germline loops: CDR1 SQVTM, CDR2 ANQGSEA. The CDR3 reads CSVGGSTDNEQFF.

The chain couples TRBV15 to TRBJ1-1. CDR1 and CDR2 (germline): LNHNV, YYDKDF (reference sequence). CDR3 length: 14 amino acids. The CDR3 is CATSAKREYTEAFF.

The gene calls are TRBV15 and TRBJ1-5; TCRdb lists TRBD1, though no DNA is available to test this call. The CDR3 runs to 14 residues. From germline, CDR1 is LNHNV and CDR2 YYDKDF (reference sequence). The CDR3 is CATSRTDSFQPQHF.

The CDR3 is CAISITQDRGGETQYF. This chain uses TRBV10-3 with TRBJ2-5; checking the TCRdb D call of TRBD1 is not possible without DNA. CDR3 length: 16 residues. The germline CDR1 and CDR2 sequences are ENHRY and SYGVKD.

The chain employs TRBV7-9 and TRBJ2-7; TCRdb picks TRBD2, but there is no DNA to check that call. The CDR3 has 16 amino acids. The V gene's germline CDR1 is SEHNR and CDR2 FQNEAQ (reference sequence). CDR3: CASSLLGLAPTYEQYF.

The chain carries TRBV6-2 or TRBV6-3 and TRBJ2-3; TCRdb's assignment of TRBD2 cannot be checked, as there is no DNA. The CDR3 totals 20 residues. Germline V lookup: CDR1 MNHEY, CDR2 SVGEGT. The CDR3 loop reads CASSYSIGGLAGGSTDTQCF.